These 27 T cell receptor beta chains were all obtained from the same sample, sequenced in a study of T cells in Graves' hyperthyroidism and ophthalmopathy. Amplified TCR beta CDR3 regions derived from RNA transcripts. TCR CDR3 underwent first-round RT-PCR with the HTBI primer set. Each CDR3 protein gets one entry after TCRdb re-called the multiplex PCR reads with MiXCR. The data contain approximately 330,000 distinct CDR3 sequences, roughly a fifth of them singletons. The sequenced sample consisted of blood. The receptors were sampled from a woman aged 45 to 65 with Graves' hyperthyroidism.

The rearrangement uses TRBV6-1 and TRBJ1-6; D is ambiguous. The germline gives CDR1 MNHNS, CDR2 SASEGT. V was trimmed by 11 bases and J by 3 bases, leaving 17 bases between them. The CDR3 length is 15 residues. The CDR3 coding sequence is TGTGCCTCAAGGGAGGAGATCCTCTATAATTCACCCCTCCACTTT. Protein sequence: CASREEILYNSPLHF.

At least ten counts were recorded for this clonotype. The V gene is TRBV4-1, the J gene TRBJ1-4; no clear D gene. CDR1 and CDR2 from the germline V gene are MGHRA and YSYEKL. Trimming left V 0 bases short and J 2 bases short, with 7 bases between. This CDR3 is built from 15 residues. The DNA for the CDR3 is TGCGCCAGCAGCCAAGACCAGGTCACTAATGAAAAACTGTTTTTT. Translated, it gives CASSQDQVTNEKLFF.

This chain connects TRBV6-6 to TRBJ2-6; D is possibly TRBD1 (6 bases). Trimming removed 2 bases from V and 4 bases from J, with 15 bases in between. The germline gives CDR1 MNHNY, CDR2 SVGAGI (reference sequence). The CDR3 sequence is 17 residues long. The CDR3 DNA is TGTGCCAGCAGTTACCTACAGGGAAGTCAGGGGGCCAACGTCCTGACTTTC. It is translated as CASSYLQGSQGANVLTF.

This clonotype showed up many times. The J gene is TRBJ2-3, the V gene TRBV5-1; 8 bases match TRBD2. Germline V gene data show CDR1 as SGHRS and CDR2 as YFSETQ. The CDR3 length is 14 residues. After removal of 5 bases from V and 5 bases from J, the junction contained 7 bases not matched to a gene. The CDR3 region has the DNA TGCGCCAGCAGTAAAGGGACTAGTAAAGATACGCAGTATTTT. Its translation is CASSKGTSKDTQYF. The whole variable domain, filled in from reference TRBV5-1 and TRBJ2-3, reads KAGVTQTPRYLIKTRGQQVTLSCSPISGHRSVSWYQQTPGQGLQFLFEYFSETQRNKGNFPGRFSGRQFSNSRSEMNVSTLELGDSALYLCASSKGTSKDTQYFGPGTRLTVL.

This chain uses TRBV9 with TRBJ1-2; 7 bases line up with TRBD1. The CDR3 length is 14 residues. The junction had 3 bases not matched to a gene; V was cut back by 2 bases and J by 2 bases. CDR1 is SGDLS, CDR2 YYNGEE, per germline. Here the CDR3 reads CASSVGTVNYGYTF. The CDR3 DNA sequence: TGTGCCAGCAGCGTTGGGACAGTCAACTATGGCTACACCTTC. The full variable domain, its missing parts supplied by reference TRBV9 and TRBJ1-2, is DSGVTQTPKHLITATGQRVTLRCSPRSGDLSVYWYQQSLDQGLQFLIQYYNGEERAKGNILERFSAQQFPDLHSELNLSSLELGDSALYFCASSVGTVNYGYTFGSGTRLTVV.

This clonotype has more than one count but fewer than ten. V usage is TRBV30 and J usage is TRBJ2-7, with D perhaps matching TRBD1 (5 bases). V shed 1 base and J shed 3 bases, with 13 bases lying between them. Per germline, CDR1 GTSNPN and CDR2 SVGIG (reference sequence). This CDR3 has 14 residues. The CDR3 coding sequence is TGTGCCTGGAGTGGACAGAGTTGGAGCTACGAGCAGTACTTC. Translating it yields CAWSGQSWSYEQYF.

This chain connects TRBV2 to TRBJ1-2; D may be TRBD1 (5 bases). V lost 2 bases and J lost 4, with 11 bases in between. Germline V CDR1 and CDR2: SNHLY, FYNNEI. The length of the CDR3 is 14 residues. For the CDR3, the DNA is TGTGCCAGCAGTGAATGGTGGGGCTCCTATGGCTACACCTTC. It yields the protein CASSEWWGSYGYTF.

This clonotype was counted at least ten times. The chain uses TRBV19 and TRBJ2-1; tentative D call: TRBD2 (6 bases). Per germline, CDR1 LNHDA and CDR2 SQIVND (reference sequence). The CDR3 has 15 residues. V gave up 4 bases and J gave up 1 base, with 11 bases separating them. The CDR3 nucleotides are TGTGCCAGTAGTAGGAGCGGGCTTTCCTACAATGAGCAGTTCTTC. Protein sequence: CASSRSGLSYNEQFF. Based on the CDR3 plus reference TRBV19 and TRBJ2-1, the full variable domain is DGGITQSPKYLFRKEGQNVTLSCEQNLNHDAMYWYRQDPGQGLRLIYYSQIVNDFQKGDIAEGYSVSREKKESFPLTVTSAQKNPTAFYLCASSRSGLSYNEQFFGPGTRLTVL.

This clonotype showed up many times. The chain combines TRBV29-1 with TRBJ2-7; 7 bases map to TRBD1. Germline V gene sequence: CDR1 SQVTM, CDR2 ANQGSEA. This CDR3 comprises 15 residues. V gave up 1 base and J gave up 0 bases; unmatched junction bases: 6. This CDR3 is CSVEVVTGISYEQYF. The CDR3 DNA is TGCAGCGTTGAAGTGGTGACAGGGATCTCCTACGAGCAGTACTTC.

This chain joins TRBV2 and TRBJ2-1, with 9 bases fitting TRBD2. Germline CDR1 and CDR2: SNHLY and FYNNEI. With V trimmed by 2 bases and J by 8 bases, 10 bases remained unmatched. This CDR3 has 16 amino acids. The CDR3 loop reads CASSEWGGGGAHEQFF. The CDR3 DNA reads as TGTGCCAGCAGTGAATGGGGTGGCGGGGGGGCGCATGAGCAGTTCTTC.

This chain links TRBV7-9 with TRBJ2-7; 11 bases line up with TRBD2. The V and J ends lost 5 bases and 3 bases, in that order; junction bases with no gene match: 3. Per the germline V gene, CDR1 is SEHNR and CDR2 is FQNEAQ (reference sequence). The CDR3 contains 14 residues. The CDR3 nucleotides are TGTGCCAGCAGCCCTAGCGGGAGGATCTACGAGCAGTACTTC. It yields the protein CASSPSGRIYEQYF.

The chain combines TRBV30 with TRBJ2-7; either TRBD1 or TRBD2 may supply D (6 bases each). The CDR3 runs 11 residues. CDR1 and CDR2 from the germline V gene are GTSNPN and SVGIG (reference sequence). V dropped 2 bases and J dropped 5 bases, with 7 bases sitting between them. CDR3 DNA sequence: TGTGCCTGGAGTAGGGGGGACGAGCAGTACTTC. This encodes CAWSRGDEQYF.

This sequence joins TRBV7-9 and TRBJ1-4; 8 nucleotides agree with TRBD1. With V trimmed by 4 bases and J by 8 bases, 12 bases remained unmatched. CDR1 SEHNR and CDR2 FQNEAQ come from the germline V gene (reference sequence). The CDR3 runs 16 residues. The CDR3 DNA is TGTGCCAGCAGCTCCTTCTCCGGGACAGGAGGGGAAAAACTGTTTTTT. This sequence encodes CASSSFSGTGGEKLFF. The whole variable domain, remainder taken from reference TRBV7-9 and TRBJ1-4, is DTGVSQNPRHKITKRGQNVTFRCDPISEHNRLYWYRQTLGQGPEFLTYFQNEAQLEKSRLLSDRFSAERPKGSFSTLEIQRTEQGDSAMYLCASSSFSGTGGEKLFFGSGTQLSVL.

The genes are TRBV7-9 and TRBJ2-1, with D possibly TRBD2 on 5 matching bases. Trimming left V 7 bases short and J 0 bases short, with 10 bases between. The CDR3 is 14 amino acids. Germline V gene lookup returns CDR1 SEHNR and CDR2 FQNEAQ (reference sequence). The CDR3: CASIMGSSYNEQFF. CDR3 DNA: TGTGCCAGCATAATGGGGAGCTCCTACAATGAGCAGTTCTTC.

This clonotype was detected many times. The chain carries TRBV28 and TRBJ1-2; 10 bases match TRBD1. The germline V gene has CDR1 MDHEN and CDR2 SYDVKM. Germline trimming cut 6 bases from V and 3 bases from J; bases unmatched to any gene: 7. This CDR3 spans 15 amino acids. The CDR3 DNA reads TGTGCCAGCAGCCCGACCGGGACAGGGGACTATGGCTACACCTTC. It specifies CASSPTGTGDYGYTF.

There are a few counts of this clonotype. The V and J genes are TRBV20-1 and TRBJ2-6; D gene uncertain. The CDR3 length is 12 residues. Germline CDR1 and CDR2: DFQATT and SNEGSKA (reference sequence). V was clipped by 6 bases and J by 4 bases, with 7 bases between them. CDR3 in amino acids: CSAPTGANVLTF. The CDR3 region has the DNA TGCAGTGCCCCAACCGGGGCCAACGTCCTGACTTTC.

J is TRBJ2-4 and V is TRBV27; 7 bases line up with TRBD1. Germline V CDR1 and CDR2: MNHEY, SMNVEV (reference sequence). Trimming cost V 5 bases and J 9 bases; bases outside gene matches: 13. The CDR3 consists of 15 residues. CDR3 loop: CASSPTGKGIGIQYF. The CDR3 nucleotides read TGTGCCAGCAGTCCGACAGGGAAGGGGATTGGCATTCAGTACTTC.

The V call is TRBV12-3 or TRBV12-4, the J call TRBJ1-2; a possible D gene is TRBD1 (5 bases). The CDR3 contains 15 residues. V was clipped by 3 bases and J by 3 bases, with 14 bases between them. This CDR3 reads CASSLGLQGDYGYTF. The CDR3 nucleotides read TGTGCCAGCAGTTTGGGACTACAAGGCGACTATGGCTACACCTTC.

This clonotype was counted ten times or more. This chain links TRBV5-1 with TRBJ2-6, with 7 nucleotides matching TRBD1. CDR1 and CDR2 from the germline V gene are SGHRS and YFSETQ. V trimming: 6 bases; J trimming: 0 bases; junction bases outside the gene matches: 9. The CDR3 extends over 17 amino acids. The chain's CDR3 is CASTAGTARSGANVLTF. In DNA, the CDR3 is TGCGCCAGCACGGCCGGGACAGCCCGCTCTGGGGCCAACGTCCTGACTTTC.

This clonotype has just a few counts. This chain links TRBV4-1 with TRBJ1-4; no definite D call. Germline CDR1 MGHRA, CDR2 YSYEKL. The length of the CDR3 is 15 residues. Deletions cut 0 bases from V and 5 bases from J, with 10 bases between. CDR3 loop: CASSQDQPGNEKLFF. CDR3 nucleotides: TGCGCCAGCAGCCAAGATCAACCGGGGAATGAAAAACTGTTTTTT.

This chain uses TRBV20-1 with TRBJ2-7; the match to TRBD2 covers 7 bases. CDR1 and CDR2 from the germline V gene are DFQATT and SNEGSKA (reference sequence). V shed 2 bases, J shed 6 bases, and the junction held 10 bases outside the gene matches. There are 14 residues in the CDR3. The CDR3 DNA is TGCAGTGCTAGATTTTCGGCGGGAGCGGGCGAGCAGTACTTC. Translating gives CSARFSAGAGEQYF.

This clonotype was counted at least ten times. The CDR3 nucleotides are TGTGCCTGGAGTGTAGGCGCAAGGACTGAAGCTTTCTTT. Residues: CAWSVGARTEAFF. The chain joins TRBV30 to TRBJ1-1; D remains unclear. Germline V CDR1 and CDR2: GTSNPN, SVGIG (reference sequence). CDR3 length: 13 amino acids. Deletions cut 0 bases from V and 5 bases from J, with 10 bases between. The variable domain in full, with the rest retrieved from reference TRBV30 and TRBJ1-1, is SQTIHQWPATLVQPVGSPLSLECTVEGTSNPNLYWYRQAAGRGLQLLFYSVGIGQISSEVPQNLSASRPQDRQFILSSKKLLLSDSGFYLCAWSVGARTEAFFGQGTRLTVV.

This clonotype was counted only a few times. The V call is TRBV11-3, the J call TRBJ2-2; TRBD2 aligns across 9 bases. J was trimmed by 5 bases and V by 3 bases; bases with no gene match: 7. CDR3 length: 16 residues. CDR1 SGHNT and CDR2 YENEEA come from the germline V gene. The DNA of the CDR3 is TGTGCCAGCAGCTTTAGGGCGGGGGGGCGAACCGGGGAGCTGTTTTTT. As protein: CASSFRAGGRTGELFF.

The chain carries TRBV14 and TRBJ2-7; D is uncertain. Trimming removed 0 bases from V and 6 bases from J, with 12 bases in between. The CDR3 is made up of 14 amino acids. Per the germline V gene, CDR1 is SGHDN and CDR2 is FVKESK. CDR3 coding DNA: TGTGCCAGCAGCCAAGACTCACAGTGGGTCGAGCAGTACTTC. Its translation is CASSQDSQWVEQYF.

This clonotype was recorded at least ten times. CDR3 coding DNA: TGTGCCAGCAGGAGAAAAAGCGGGGGCAGCACAGATACGCAGTATTTT. Translation: CASRRKSGGSTDTQYF. The chain couples TRBV12-3 or TRBV12-4 to TRBJ2-3; the match to TRBD2 covers 8 bases. The CDR3 is 16 residues long. After removal of 6 bases from V and 0 bases from J, the junction contained 8 bases not matched to a gene.

This clonotype was seen ten or more times. V gene TRBV16 combines with J gene TRBJ1-6; possible D gene TRBD1, 6 bases. Trimming pared 0 bases from V and 9 bases from J, leaving 15 bases between. Germline V gene lookup returns CDR1 KGHSY and CDR2 FQNENV. This CDR3 has 16 residues. The CDR3 loop is CASSQSRGSSGSPLHF. The CDR3 DNA sequence: TGTGCCAGCAGCCAATCAAGGGGGTCCAGCGGTTCACCCCTCCACTTT.

Ten or more counts support this clonotype. The rearrangement uses TRBV5-1 and TRBJ1-2; maybe TRBD1 (5 bases). Trimming shortened V by 0 bases and J by 8 bases, and 17 bases separated the two germline ends. The CDR3 covers 15 residues. Per germline, CDR1 SGHRS and CDR2 YFSETQ. The CDR3 nucleotides read TGCGCCAGCAGCTTGGCCGGCCAGGGTACGATGGGCTACACCTTC. This sequence encodes CASSLAGQGTMGYTF. The full variable domain, in which reference TRBV5-1 and TRBJ1-2 provide the parts outside the CDR3, is KAGVTQTPRYLIKTRGQQVTLSCSPISGHRSVSWYQQTPGQGLQFLFEYFSETQRNKGNFPGRFSGRQFSNSRSEMNVSTLELGDSALYLCASSLAGQGTMGYTFGSGTRLTVV.